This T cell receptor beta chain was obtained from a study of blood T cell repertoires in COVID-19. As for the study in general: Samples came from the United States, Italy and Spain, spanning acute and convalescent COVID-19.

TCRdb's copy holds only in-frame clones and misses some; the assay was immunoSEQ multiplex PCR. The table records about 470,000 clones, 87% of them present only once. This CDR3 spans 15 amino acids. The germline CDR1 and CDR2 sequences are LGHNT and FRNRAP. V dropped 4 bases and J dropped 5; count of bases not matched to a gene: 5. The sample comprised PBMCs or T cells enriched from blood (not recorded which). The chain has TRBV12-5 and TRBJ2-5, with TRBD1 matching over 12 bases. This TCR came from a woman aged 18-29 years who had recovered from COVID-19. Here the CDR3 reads CASGSGTGGRETQYF. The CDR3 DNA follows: TGTGCTAGTGGTTCCGGGACAGGGGGCAGGGAGACCCAGTACTTC.